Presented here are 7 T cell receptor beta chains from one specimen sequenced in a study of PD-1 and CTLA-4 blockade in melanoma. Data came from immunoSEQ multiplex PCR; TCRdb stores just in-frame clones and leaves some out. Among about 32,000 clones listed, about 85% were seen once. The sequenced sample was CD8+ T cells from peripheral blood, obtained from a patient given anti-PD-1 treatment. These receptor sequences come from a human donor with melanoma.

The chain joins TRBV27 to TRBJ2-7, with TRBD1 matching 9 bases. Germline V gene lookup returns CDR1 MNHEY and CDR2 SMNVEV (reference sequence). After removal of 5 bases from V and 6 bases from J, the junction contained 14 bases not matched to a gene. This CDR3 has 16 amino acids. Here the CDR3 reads CASSLHGQGKGSEQYF. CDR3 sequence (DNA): TGTGCCAGCAGTCTCCATGGACAGGGGAAGGGAAGCGAGCAGTACTTC.

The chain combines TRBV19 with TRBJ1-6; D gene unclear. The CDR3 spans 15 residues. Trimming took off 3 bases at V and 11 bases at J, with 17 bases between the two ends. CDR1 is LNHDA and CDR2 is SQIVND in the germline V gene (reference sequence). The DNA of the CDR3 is TGTGCCAGTAGTATCTCCGCGGGCCTAGAGGCACCCCTCCACTTT. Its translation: CASSISAGLEAPLHF.

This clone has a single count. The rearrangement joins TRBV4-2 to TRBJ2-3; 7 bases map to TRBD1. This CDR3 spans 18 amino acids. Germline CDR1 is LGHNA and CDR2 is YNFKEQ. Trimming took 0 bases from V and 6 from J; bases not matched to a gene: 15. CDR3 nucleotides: TGTGCCAGCAGCCAAGATCGGTACAGTTTTTCACAGGGGGATACGCAGTATTTT. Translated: CASSQDRYSFSQGDTQYF.

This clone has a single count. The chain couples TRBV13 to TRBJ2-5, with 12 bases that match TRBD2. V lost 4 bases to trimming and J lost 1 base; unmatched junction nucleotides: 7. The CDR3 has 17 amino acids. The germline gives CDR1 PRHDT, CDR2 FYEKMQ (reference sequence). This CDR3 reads CASSSYSSGGAQETQYF. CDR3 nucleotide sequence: TGTGCCAGCAGCTCCTACTCTAGCGGGGGGGCCCAAGAGACCCAGTACTTC. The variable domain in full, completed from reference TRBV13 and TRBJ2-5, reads AAGVIQSPRHLIKEKRETATLKCYPIPRHDTVYWYQQGPGQDPQFLISFYEKMQSDKGSIPDRFSAQQFSDYHSELNMSSLELGDSALYFCASSSYSSGGAQETQYFGPGTRLLVL.

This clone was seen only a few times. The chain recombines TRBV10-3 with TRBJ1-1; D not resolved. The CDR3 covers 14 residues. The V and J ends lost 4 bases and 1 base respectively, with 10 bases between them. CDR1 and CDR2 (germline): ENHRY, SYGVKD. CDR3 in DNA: TGTGCCATCAGTGCTGGAGATCGGAACACTGAAGCTTTCTTT. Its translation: CAISAGDRNTEAFF.

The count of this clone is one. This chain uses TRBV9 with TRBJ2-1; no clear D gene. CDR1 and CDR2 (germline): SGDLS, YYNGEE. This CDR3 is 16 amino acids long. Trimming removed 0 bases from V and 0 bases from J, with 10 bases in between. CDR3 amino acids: CASSVEMDLSYNEQFF. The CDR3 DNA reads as TGTGCCAGCAGCGTAGAAATGGACCTCTCCTACAATGAGCAGTTCTTC.

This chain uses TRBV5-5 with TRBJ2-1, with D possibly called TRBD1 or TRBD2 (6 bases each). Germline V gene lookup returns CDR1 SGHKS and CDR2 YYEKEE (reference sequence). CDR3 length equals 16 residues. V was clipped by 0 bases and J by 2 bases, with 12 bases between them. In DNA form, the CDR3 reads TGTGCCAGCAGCTTGGGGCGGGACAAGCCCTACAATGAGCAGTTCTTC. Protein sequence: CASSLGRDKPYNEQFF.